Listed below are T cell receptor beta chains from one sample, sequenced in a study of human T cells and chemical hapten exposure. TCRdb redid the calling of the RACE reads with MiXCR, one entry per CDR3 protein. The sample records around 380,000 distinct CDR3 sequences, 4.8% being singletons. The starting material was whole blood, obtained in connection with sensitization to the hapten diphenylcyclopropenone (DPC). The receptor set was obtained from a woman aged 45-65 years with alopecia areata. Some clones in this sample may be carry-over from other donors' samples. The CDR3 runs from the conserved cysteine through the conserved F or W. D genes are given only for firm matches. Only part of the rows carry a size: once, few, many, or a class if the clone is expanded.

j_gene | abundance | v_gene | d_gene | CDR3nt | CDR3aa
TRBJ1-1 | many | TRBV10-1 | NA | TGCGCCAGCAGTGAGTCACGACCCACTGAAGCTTTCTTT | CASSESRPTEAFF
TRBJ2-1 | few | TRBV9 | NA | TGTGCCAGCAGCGCGACCGGGACTGCCTTCAATGAGCAGTTCTTC | CASSATGTAFNEQFF
TRBJ1-5 | many | TRBV7-2 | NA | TGTGCCAGCAGCTTAGGGGGGGGAGTTCAGCCCCAGCATTTT | CASSLGGGVQPQHF
TRBJ2-3 | NA | TRBV7-2 | TRBD2 | TGTGCCAGCAGCTGGAGGACTAGCGGGTCCAGAGATACGCAGTATTTT | CASSWRTSGSRDTQYF
TRBJ1-5 | many | TRBV7-2 | NA | TGTGCCAGCAGCTTAAAGTATAGCAATCAGCCCCAGCATTTT | CASSLKYSNQPQHF
TRBJ1-4 | few | TRBV12-3/TRBV12-4 | NA | TGTGCCAGCAGCCACGTACAAGGGATGGGTAATGAAAAACTGTTTTTT | CASSHVQGMGNEKLFF
TRBJ2-7 | many | TRBV15 | TRBD1 | TGTGCCACCAGCACACAGGACAGGGGCTACGAGCAGTACTTC | CATSTQDRGYEQYF
TRBJ2-7 | many | TRBV7-2 | TRBD2 | TGTGCCAGCAGCTTAGGAGGACTAGCGGGAGGGCCCCCCTTCTACGAGCAGTACTTC | CASSLGGLAGGPPFYEQYF
TRBJ2-1 | many | TRBV5-4 | TRBD2 | TGTGCCAGCAGCTCCTACCAGCTAGCGGGAAGCAACAATGAGCAGTTCTTC | CASSSYQLAGSNNEQFF
TRBJ2-7 | many | TRBV7-2 | NA | TGTGCCAGCAGCTTAGAGCCTAGCGACTCCTACGAGCAGTACTTC | CASSLEPSDSYEQYF
TRBJ2-2 | many | TRBV24-1 | TRBD1 | TGTGCCATCGGACAGGCCGGTAACACCGGGGAGCTGTTTTTT | CAIGQAGNTGELFF
TRBJ2-1 | many | TRBV7-2 | TRBD2 | TGTGCCAGCAGAACTAGCGGGGGAGTTGAATCGTGGAATGAGCAGTTCTTC | CASRTSGGVESWNEQFF
TRBJ2-7 | few | TRBV12-3/TRBV12-4 | TRBD1 | TGTGCCAGCAGTTTTCGAGGACAGGAGGTCTACGAGCAGTACTTC | CASSFRGQEVYEQYF
TRBJ2-3 | few | TRBV5-1 | TRBD1 | TGCGCCAGCAGCCGATGGGGACAGACTAGCACAGATACGCAGTATTTT | CASSRWGQTSTDTQYF